Shown below are 19 T cell receptor beta chains from a single sample sequenced in a study of T cells after yellow fever vaccination. TCRdb analysed the 5' RACE reads with MiXCR anew, one entry per CDR3 protein. The table has hundreds of thousands of distinct CDR3 sequences, around a fifth seen once. The sequencing here drew on PBMCs, taken less than 25 days after the first yellow fever vaccination. The origin of the receptors is a man between 18 and 35 years old who received the YFV17D yellow fever vaccine.

The chain employs TRBV27 and TRBJ2-5; tentatively, D is TRBD2 (6 bases). Per the germline V gene, CDR1 is MNHEY and CDR2 is SMNVEV (reference sequence). Trimming took 0 bases from V and 4 from J, leaving 12 bases between them. The CDR3 runs to 15 residues. Here the CDR3 reads CASSLSTGGGETQYF. CDR3 nucleotides: TGTGCCAGCAGTTTATCGACCGGGGGTGGAGAGACCCAGTACTTC.

This clonotype showed up just a few times. The rearrangement uses TRBV7-9 and TRBJ2-1; 11 nucleotides line up with TRBD1. The J segment lost 8 bases and the V segment lost 10 bases, leaving 13 bases of the junction unmatched. Germline V CDR1 and CDR2: SEHNR, FQNEAQ (reference sequence). This CDR3 is built from 15 residues. The chain's CDR3 is CATQTGTGGSDEQFF. The DNA of the CDR3 is TGTGCCACCCAAACCGGGACAGGGGGTTCGGATGAGCAGTTCTTC.

The chain couples TRBV27 to TRBJ2-1; either TRBD1 or TRBD2 may fit D (5 bases each). The V end was cut by 3 bases, the J end by 8 bases, with 14 bases between. There are 14 residues in the CDR3. Germline assignment: CDR1 MNHEY and CDR2 SMNVEV (reference sequence). In nucleotides, the CDR3 is TGTGCCAGCAGTTTTCTCGGGGCTGGGGATGAGCAGTTCTTC. Encoded protein: CASSFLGAGDEQFF.

Remarks on this clonotype: At one end the junction does not follow the germline gene, possibly because of a read error. This sequence joins TRBV12-3 or TRBV12-4 and TRBJ2-2; D gene ambiguous. This CDR3 has 14 amino acids. CDR3 in amino acids: CASSRHRTSGELFF. The CDR3 DNA follows: TGTGCCAGCAGCCGCCATCGGACCTCCGGAGAGCTGTTTTTT.

The chain recombines TRBV28 with TRBJ2-7; D not certain. Germline V gene data show CDR1 as MDHEN and CDR2 as SYDVKM. The CDR3 is 14 residues long. V dropped 6 bases and J dropped 0 bases, with 12 bases sitting between them. The CDR3 spells CASSLIDLSYEQYF. CDR3 nucleotide sequence: TGTGCCAGCAGCCTCATCGACCTCTCCTACGAGCAGTACTTC.

This clonotype occurred a few times. The gene calls are TRBV12-3 or TRBV12-4 and TRBJ2-1; D is unclear. V shed 5 bases and J shed 7 bases, with 15 bases lying between them. The CDR3 totals 14 residues. This CDR3 reads CASSILGIGNEQFF. In nucleotides, the CDR3 is TGTGCCAGCAGTATCCTGGGGATCGGGAATGAGCAGTTCTTC.

This clonotype has just a few counts. The chain uses TRBV6-1 and TRBJ1-5; D ambiguous. Germline V gene sequence: CDR1 MNHNS, CDR2 SASEGT. The CDR3 length is 17 residues. CDR3 in amino acids: CPASARRRPRSNQPQHF. CDR3 DNA: TGTCCAGCATCCGCTAGGAGGAGGCCTCGAAGCAATCAGCCCCAGCATTTT.

The gene calls are TRBV6-2 or TRBV6-3 and TRBJ2-3; TRBD2 is a possible D gene (5 bases). This CDR3 has 14 residues. Trimming cost V 6 bases and J 6 bases, with 16 bases left between them. The germline gives CDR1 MNHEY, CDR2 SVGEGT. CDR3 DNA sequence: TGTGCCAGCAGCTGGGCTAGCCAAAGGGATACGCAGTATTTT. Its translation: CASSWASQRDTQYF.

The chain couples TRBV6-2 or TRBV6-3 to TRBJ2-7; 8 bases fit TRBD1. V lost 6 bases, J lost 7 bases, and 11 bases stayed unmatched. Germline loops: CDR1 MNHEY, CDR2 SVGEGT. The CDR3 totals 14 residues. CDR3 DNA sequence: TGTGCCAGCAGCAAAGACAGGGGAGGATGGGAGCAGTACGTC. This sequence encodes CASSKDRGGWEQYV.

V and J are TRBV15 and TRBJ2-5, with D possibly TRBD1 on 6 matching bases. The V gene lost 1 base and the J gene lost 4 bases, with 10 bases spanning the gap. The V gene's germline CDR1 is LNHNV and CDR2 YYDKDF (reference sequence). The length of the CDR3 is 14 residues. The CDR3 loop reads CATSRGLGGETQYF. The CDR3 bases are TGTGCCACCAGCAGAGGGCTAGGGGGAGAGACCCAGTACTTC. Supplemented by reference TRBV15 and TRBJ2-5, the full variable domain reads DAMVIQNPRYQVTQFGKPVTLSCSQTLNHNVMYWYQQKSSQAPKLLFHYYDKDFNNEADTPDNFQSRRPNTSFCFLDIRSPGLGDTAMYLCATSRGLGGETQYFGPGTRLLVL.

V is TRBV10-1 and J is TRBJ2-5; 8 positions agree with TRBD1. CDR3 length: 16 residues. V lost 0 bases to trimming and J lost 5 bases; unmatched junction nucleotides: 8. CDR1 and CDR2 (germline): WNHNN, SYGVQD (reference sequence). In nucleotides, the CDR3 is TGCGCCAGCAGTGAGTCGACTCGCGGGGACAGGGAGACCCAGTACTTC. Translated: CASSESTRGDRETQYF.

The rearrangement uses TRBV7-8 and TRBJ2-7; no definite D call. Trimming shortened V by 1 base and J by 2 bases, and 6 bases separated the two germline ends. The V gene's germline CDR1 is SGHVS and CDR2 FQNEAQ. The CDR3 spans 13 residues. CDR3 sequence reads: CASSLDCPYEQYV. CDR3 bases: TGTGCCAGCAGCTTAGACTGCCCCTACGAGCAGTACGTC.

This clonotype was seen a handful of times. CDR3 amino acids: CASRSGLDTQYF. As DNA, the CDR3 is TGCGCCAGCAGGTCAGGGTTAGATACGCAGTATTTT. The chain couples TRBV4-1 to TRBJ2-3, with D tentatively TRBD1 (5 bases). The CDR3 spans 12 residues. Germline assignment: CDR1 MGHRA and CDR2 YSYEKL. The V end was cut by 6 bases, the J end by 5 bases, with 9 bases between.

This clonotype came up a few times. This chain joins TRBV29-1 and TRBJ2-7, with a possible D match to TRBD2 (5 bases). V was pared by 7 bases and J by 2 bases, with 15 bases between. The CDR3 runs 13 residues. Germline V gives CDR1 SQVTM, CDR2 ANQGSEA. The CDR3 here is CSASDGAAYEQYF. The CDR3, as DNA: TGCAGCGCATCGGACGGAGCGGCCTACGAGCAGTACTTC.

The chain joins TRBV5-1 to TRBJ1-1; D is unclear. The CDR3 covers 13 residues. The V end lost 4 bases, the J end lost 1 base, and 8 bases lay between the germline ends. CDR1 is SGHRS and CDR2 is YFSETQ in the germline V gene. The CDR3 bases are TGCGCCAGCAGCGCAGGCGAGAACACTGAAGCTTTCTTT. This translates into CASSAGENTEAFF.

The rearrangement uses TRBV29-1 and TRBJ1-1; TRBD1 aligns across 7 bases. Unmatched junction bases numbered 9, after V lost 6 bases and J lost 5 bases. Germline V gene data show CDR1 as SQVTM and CDR2 as ANQGSEA. CDR3 length: 13 amino acids. This CDR3 reads CSVSDRVGTEAFF. The CDR3, as DNA: TGCAGCGTCTCAGACAGGGTAGGGACTGAAGCTTTCTTT.

This clonotype has just a few counts. The chain links TRBV5-1 to TRBJ2-2; 8 bases agree with TRBD1. From germline, CDR1 is SGHRS and CDR2 YFSETQ. The CDR3 loop spans 17 amino acids. The V segment lost 4 bases and the J segment 2 bases; nucleotides outside the gene matches: 10. CDR3 DNA sequence: TGCGCCAGCAGCCTCGGTCCTGACAGGGGTAACACCGGGGAGCTGTTTTTT. Residues: CASSLGPDRGNTGELFF.

This chain connects TRBV11-2 to TRBJ1-1; TRBD1 matches 10 bases. Germline V gives CDR1 SGHAT, CDR2 FQNNGV. This CDR3 comprises 15 residues. Losses at the gene ends were 2 bases for V and 7 bases for J; bases not matched to a gene: 7. This chain's CDR3 is CASSLIRTGGIEAFF. In nucleotides, the CDR3 is TGTGCCAGCAGCTTAATTAGGACAGGGGGTATTGAAGCTTTCTTT.

This clonotype was detected only a few times. The J gene is TRBJ2-3, the V gene TRBV19; D gene uncertain. The CDR3 sequence is 14 residues long. V was cut by 5 bases and J by 2 bases, with 11 bases left in between. The germline V gene encodes CDR1 LNHDA and CDR2 SQIVND (reference sequence). The CDR3 coding sequence is TGTGCCAGTAGTTGGGGAATAGTCACAGATACGCAGTATTTT. It specifies CASSWGIVTDTQYF.